These 26 T cell receptor beta chains were all obtained from the same sample, sequenced in a study of T cells in Graves' hyperthyroidism and ophthalmopathy. It was RNA transcripts that yielded the amplified TCR beta CDR3 regions. Researchers ran a first-round RT-PCR on the TCR CDR3 using the HTBI primer set. TCRdb recomputed calls from the multiplex PCR reads with MiXCR, one row per CDR3 protein. The table includes 200,000 to 250,000 distinct CDR3 sequences, 17% detected once. The material sequenced was blood. The receptor set was obtained from a man aged 50 or older with Graves' hyperthyroidism.

This clonotype showed up just a few times. The chain employs TRBV28 and TRBJ1-5; no firm D call. Trimming left V 8 bases short and J 2 bases short, with 16 bases between. The CDR3 has 15 amino acids. CDR1 is MDHEN and CDR2 is SYDVKM in the germline V gene. In DNA, the CDR3 is TGTGCCAGCCGCCTCCGGGGTTTTCGCAATCAGCCCCAGCATTTT. Translating gives CASRLRGFRNQPQHF.

This clonotype was seen at least ten times. This chain joins TRBV20-1 and TRBJ2-3; 8 bases fit TRBD2. There are 14 residues in the CDR3. The V gene's germline CDR1 is DFQATT and CDR2 SNEGSKA (reference sequence). With V trimmed by 3 bases and J by 5 bases, 7 bases remained unmatched. DNA for the CDR3: TGCAGTGCTAGCGGGAGGGCCGCGGGAGATACGCAGTATTTT. This codes for CSASGRAAGDTQYF.

This clonotype was recorded a few times. J is TRBJ2-3 and V is TRBV20-1; weak D call: TRBD2 (5 bases). The CDR3 runs 13 residues. The germline gives CDR1 DFQATT, CDR2 SNEGSKA (reference sequence). CDR3 nucleotide sequence: TGCAGCAAAACCCGGGGTAGCACAGATACGCAGTATTTT. This translates into CSKTRGSTDTQYF.

There are a few counts of this clonotype. The rearrangement links TRBV11-2 to TRBJ2-3; 10 bases match TRBD1. CDR1 is SGHAT, CDR2 FQNNGV, per germline. The V gene end was trimmed by 7 bases and the J gene end by 2 bases; junction bases not matched to a gene: 6. This CDR3 spans 15 amino acids. CDR3 coding DNA: TGTGCCAGCACCCGGGACAGGGGAGCCACAGATACGCAGTATTTT. As protein: CASTRDRGATDTQYF.

About this clonotype itself: A read error may account for a junction end that differs from germline. The V gene is TRBV19, the J gene TRBJ1-5, with D maybe TRBD1 (5 bases). CDR1 LNHDA and CDR2 SQIVND come from the germline V gene (reference sequence). This CDR3 contains 17 residues. The CDR3 is CACSIWLGDVSNQPQHF. The CDR3 coding sequence is TGTGCCTGTAGTATTTGGCTGGGGGACGTGAGCAATCAGCCCCAGCATTTT.

Many counts were recorded for this clonotype. The chain recombines TRBV28 with TRBJ2-5; TRBD1 might be the D (5 bases). There are 16 residues in the CDR3. The germline V gene has CDR1 MDHEN and CDR2 SYDVKM. V lost 6 bases to trimming and J lost 2 bases, with 19 bases between them. CDR3 nucleotides: TGTGCCAGCAGCTCTCCACCGTGGACAAGACAAGAGACCCAGTACTTC. Translating gives CASSSPPWTRQETQYF.

This clonotype occurred a few times. V is TRBV28 and J is TRBJ1-2; TRBD1 aligns across 8 bases. The CDR3 covers 15 residues. Germline V CDR1 and CDR2: MDHEN, SYDVKM. V shed 3 bases and J 8 bases; nucleotides not matched to a gene: 11. The CDR3 protein is CASSFRGRGVGGYTF. The CDR3 coding sequence is TGTGCCAGCAGTTTCAGGGGGCGGGGGGTAGGCGGCTACACCTTC.

Comments on this clonotype: With a much larger clone just one base away, this may be a read error. This sequence joins TRBV11-2 and TRBJ2-6; weak D call: TRBD1 (5 bases). In germline, CDR1 is SGHAT, CDR2 FQNNGV. The CDR3 has 16 residues. CDR3 nucleotide sequence: TGTGCCAGCAGCTCAAATCGGTACTCTGGGGCCAGCGTCCTGACTTTC. This sequence encodes CASSSNRYSGASVLTF.

The chain carries TRBV7-8 and TRBJ2-7; 7 bases match TRBD1. CDR1 and CDR2 from the germline V gene are SGHVS and FQNEAQ. Trimming removed 5 bases from V and 5 bases from J; junction bases left unmatched: 15. The CDR3 loop spans 16 amino acids. The CDR3 loop reads CASSGSVRGLNDEQYF. DNA for the CDR3: TGTGCCAGCAGCGGGAGTGTGAGGGGGCTGAATGACGAGCAGTACTTC.

This clonotype was detected a few times. The rearrangement links TRBV5-6 to TRBJ2-7, with 10 bases lining up with TRBD2. This CDR3 is built from 14 residues. The J segment lost 7 bases and the V segment lost 4 bases, leaving 8 bases of the junction unmatched. CDR1 SGHDT and CDR2 YYEEEE come from the germline V gene. The CDR3 DNA is TGTGCCAGCAGCCGCGTAGCGGGAGGTTCGGAGCAGTACTTC. This translates into CASSRVAGGSEQYF. The full variable domain, with the rest looked up from reference TRBV5-6 and TRBJ2-7, is DAGVTQSPTHLIKTRGQQVTLRCSPKSGHDTVSWYQQALGQGPQFIFQYYEEEERQRGNFPDRFSGHQFPNYSSELNVNALLLGDSALYLCASSRVAGGSEQYFGPGTRLTVT.

This clonotype was found a few times. The chain recombines TRBV29-1 with TRBJ2-7; D gene unclear. Germline CDR1 and CDR2: SQVTM and ANQGSEA. V lost 6 bases, J lost 5 bases, and 11 bases lay in between. The CDR3 runs 11 residues. The CDR3 DNA follows: TGCAGCGTAACATTTAGGAACGAGCAGTACTTC. It codes for CSVTFRNEQYF.

Ten or more counts support this clonotype. V is TRBV6-1 and J is TRBJ1-1; D uncertain. V was shortened by 10 bases and J by 1 base, with 10 bases between the two germline ends. CDR1 is MNHNS, CDR2 SASEGT, per germline. The CDR3 runs to 12 residues. CDR3 bases: TGTGCCACCCAACAATCGAACACTGAAGCTTTCTTT. Translating gives CATQQSNTEAFF.

This clonotype showed up many times. The chain employs TRBV6-6 and TRBJ1-4, with D uncertain. The germline CDR1 and CDR2 sequences are MNHNY and SVGAGI (reference sequence). The length of the CDR3 is 15 residues. The V end was cut by 2 bases, the J end by 8 bases, with 15 bases between. The CDR3 spells CASSYAAGMGEKLFF. The CDR3 DNA reads TGTGCCAGCAGTTACGCCGCGGGGATGGGGGAAAAACTGTTTTTT.

V usage is TRBV28 and J usage is TRBJ2-1; 11 bases map to TRBD2. Germline V CDR1 and CDR2: MDHEN, SYDVKM. V was pared by 5 bases and J by 4 bases, with 7 bases of the junction left unmatched. The CDR3 spans 16 residues. The CDR3: CASSPGWTSGYNEQFF. The CDR3 coding sequence is TGTGCCAGCAGTCCCGGTTGGACTAGCGGGTACAATGAGCAGTTCTTC.

To note about this clonotype: This could be a read error, since a much larger clone is one nucleotide away. The CDR3 here is CASSSRLAGGRRNTQYF. CDR3 in DNA: TGTGCCAGCAGCTCCCGACTAGCGGGAGGACGGAGGAATACGCAGTATTTT. The chain uses TRBV13 and TRBJ2-3; 13 nucleotides align to TRBD2. The trim removed 4 bases at V and 7 bases at J, leaving 11 bases unmatched. The germline gives CDR1 PRHDT, CDR2 FYEKMQ (reference sequence). This CDR3 is 17 amino acids long.

This clonotype appeared once. The chain recombines TRBV7-9 with TRBJ2-1; D perhaps matches TRBD1 (5 bases). This CDR3 comprises 13 residues. Germline loops: CDR1 SEHNR, CDR2 FQNEAQ (reference sequence). V lost 3 bases and J lost 6, with 9 bases in between. CDR3 sequence (DNA): TGTGCCAGCAGCTTGGGGCTTGGCAATGAGCAGTTCTTC. Its translation: CASSLGLGNEQFF.

This clonotype was seen a handful of times. The rearrangement joins TRBV2 to TRBJ1-6; 9 nucleotides align to TRBD1. The length of the CDR3 is 14 residues. Per the germline V gene, CDR1 is SNHLY and CDR2 is FYNNEI. Trimming cost V 6 bases and J 8 bases; bases outside gene matches: 5. The CDR3 reads CASSVTGGDSPLHF. The DNA for the CDR3 is TGTGCCAGCAGCGTTACAGGGGGCGATTCACCCCTCCACTTT.

This clonotype was seen repeatedly, ten times or more. The chain has TRBV2 and TRBJ1-2; D is ambiguous. Looked up from germline, CDR1 is SNHLY and CDR2 is FYNNEI. Trimming stripped 7 bases from V and 4 bases from J, with 10 bases between. The CDR3 has 12 residues. Here the CDR3 DNA reads TGTGCCAGCAAGATTTCAGGCTATGGCTACACCTTC. Translated: CASKISGYGYTF. Variable domain in full (rest from reference TRBV2 and TRBJ1-2): EPEVTQTPSHQVTQMGQEVILRCVPISNHLYFYWYRQILGQKVEFLVSFYNNEISEKSEIFDDQFSVERPDGSNFTLKIRSTKLEDSAMYFCASKISGYGYTFGSGTRLTVV.

This sequence joins TRBV30 and TRBJ1-1; D remains ambiguous. Trimming removed 2 bases at V and 2 bases at J, with 0 bases between. The germline gives CDR1 GTSNPN, CDR2 SVGIG (reference sequence). The CDR3 sequence is 10 residues long. CDR3 in amino acids: CAWSNTEAFF. The DNA of the CDR3 is TGTGCCTGGAGTAACACTGAAGCTTTCTTT.

This clonotype was seen ten or more times. The V gene is TRBV5-1, the J gene TRBJ2-1, with 8 bases lining up with TRBD1. V was pared by 0 bases and J by 8 bases, with 4 bases of the junction left unmatched. The V gene's germline CDR1 is SGHRS and CDR2 YFSETQ. CDR3 length: 14 amino acids. CDR3 sequence reads: CASSLDRGFDEQFF. Written as DNA, the CDR3 is TGCGCCAGCAGCTTGGACAGGGGGTTCGATGAGCAGTTCTTC.

This clonotype occurred a few times. This CDR3 reads CSARIPGGEQFF. DNA of the CDR3: TGCAGTGCTAGAATACCAGGGGGCGAGCAGTTCTTC. The chain couples TRBV20-1 to TRBJ2-1; 8 bases line up with TRBD1. V shed 2 bases and J 10 bases; nucleotides not matched to a gene: 4. This CDR3 comprises 12 residues. CDR1 and CDR2 (germline): DFQATT, SNEGSKA (reference sequence).

This clonotype was counted at least ten times. The V and J genes are TRBV18 and TRBJ2-1; no definite D call. This CDR3 is 15 amino acids long. Per germline, CDR1 KGHSH and CDR2 LQKENI. The ends were cut back, 2 bases at V and 12 bases at J, with 20 bases in the middle. CDR3 bases: TGTGCCAGCTCACCAAGGCAGCGCCCTCTCCAAGGGCAGTTCTTC. It yields the protein CASSPRQRPLQGQFF.

J is TRBJ2-2 and V is TRBV18; D possibly corresponds to TRBD1 (6 bases). Between the trimmed V and J ends, which lost 7 bases and 6 bases, there was a span of 18 bases. From germline, CDR1 is KGHSH and CDR2 LQKENI. The CDR3 sequence is 15 residues long. CDR3 coding DNA: TGTGCCAGCTTAGATTCTACAGGGATGGCCGGGGAGCTGTTTTTT. Translated, it gives CASLDSTGMAGELFF. Filled out from reference TRBV18 and TRBJ2-2, the complete variable domain reads NAGVMQNPRHLVRRRGQEARLRCSPMKGHSHVYWYRQLPEEGLKFMVYLQKENIIDESGMPKERFSAEFPKEGPSILRIQQVVRGDSAAYFCASLDSTGMAGELFFGEGSRLTVL.

This clonotype came up many times. This chain links TRBV6-1 with TRBJ2-7, with 8 bases that match TRBD2. The germline V gene has CDR1 MNHNS and CDR2 SASEGT. Losses at the gene ends were 6 bases for V and 2 bases for J; bases not matched to a gene: 6. The CDR3 has 14 amino acids. CDR3 sequence: CASSAGTRTYEQYF. The CDR3 region has the DNA TGTGCCAGCAGCGCCGGGACTAGGACCTACGAGCAGTACTTC.

J is TRBJ2-7 and V is TRBV4-1, with 8 bases that match TRBD2. The CDR3 sequence is 15 residues long. Trimming cost V 3 bases and J 1 base; bases outside gene matches: 5. Germline values: CDR1 MGHRA, CDR2 YSYEKL. CDR3 DNA sequence: TGCGCCAGCAGCCATAGCCAGCGGGAGTCCTACGAGCAGTACTTC. This codes for CASSHSQRESYEQYF.

Comments on this clonotype: A much larger clone differs from this one at a single base, so this may be a read error. V usage is TRBV6-1 and J usage is TRBJ2-3; 11 nucleotides align to TRBD1. J lost 3 bases, V lost 5 bases, and 7 bases had no gene match. Germline CDR1 and CDR2: MNHNS and SASEGT. This CDR3 is built from 16 residues. The CDR3 protein is CASSRTGGFRTDTQYF. Here the CDR3 DNA reads TGTGCCAGCAGTCGGACAGGGGGCTTCAGGACAGATACGCAGTATTTT.